This T cell receptor beta chain was obtained from a study of blood T cell repertoires in COVID-19. The wider study: Samples came from the United States, Italy and Spain, spanning acute and convalescent COVID-19. T cells, B-cell-depleted T cells, or PBMCs provided the cDNA or gDNA that served as material.

Profiled with immunoSEQ multiplex PCR; TCRdb holds only in-frame clones, not every one. The sample holds about 42,000 clones, roughly 89% seen once. The sequencing input was peripheral blood. The TCR sequence derives from a human donor in a cohort sampled during active COVID-19.

In DNA, the CDR3 is TGCGCCAGCAGCCAACCCACAGGGGGTAACTATGGCTACACCTTC. Its protein product is CASSQPTGGNYGYTF. This chain links TRBV4-1 with TRBJ1-2, with 8 positions matching TRBD1. The CDR3 length is 15 residues. Germline V lookup: CDR1 MGHRA, CDR2 YSYEKL. Germline trimming cut 2 bases from V and 1 base from J; bases unmatched to any gene: 3.